A single sample is the source of the 16 T cell receptor beta chains below, sequenced in a study of blood T cell repertoires in COVID-19. This table comes from immunoSEQ multiplex PCR, and its TCRdb copy is limited to in-frame clones, with some not included. The sample lists 100,000 to 150,000 clones; more than 75% were seen once. The material sequenced was peripheral blood. The source of these receptors is a human donor in a cohort sampled during active COVID-19.

The chain combines TRBV7-8 with TRBJ2-7, with 7 bases identical to TRBD2. CDR1 and CDR2 (germline): SGHVS, FQNEAQ. This CDR3 contains 14 residues. V gave up 1 base and J gave up 7 bases; unmatched junction bases: 7. CDR3 in DNA: TGTGCCAGCAGCTTAGACTGGGGGGGTAGGGAGCAGTACTTC. This gives the protein CASSLDWGGREQYF.

This sequence joins TRBV6-5 and TRBJ1-1, with D perhaps TRBD1 (6 bases). The CDR3 consists of 13 residues. Per germline, CDR1 MNHEY and CDR2 SVGAGI. Trimming removed 6 bases from V and 1 base from J, with 9 bases in between. CDR3 bases: TGTGCCAGCAGCCGGACAGAGAACACTGAAGCTTTCTTT. It yields the protein CASSRTENTEAFF.

The chain combines TRBV21-1 with TRBJ2-3; the table names TRBD2, a call not compared with the DNA. TRBV21-1 is a pseudogene locus. The length of the CDR3 is 17 residues. CDR3 coding DNA: TGTGCCAGCAGCAAAGCGGTGGCTAGCGGGAGGTCAGATACGCAGTATTTT. The encoded protein is CASSKAVASGRSDTQYF.

This chain joins TRBV28 and TRBJ2-5; 7 bases are a match to TRBD2. Germline assignment: CDR1 MDHEN and CDR2 SYDVKM. The CDR3 totals 14 residues. Trimming took 6 bases from V and 5 from J; bases not matched to a gene: 9. The CDR3 DNA reads as TGTGCCAGCAGCCCGCCGGAAGCGGGGGAGACCCAGTACTTC. This encodes CASSPPEAGETQYF.

The CDR3 DNA follows: TGTGCCAGCAGCCTAGGACTAGCGGGCGTTCGGGCAGATACGCAGTATTTT. Translated, it gives CASSLGLAGVRADTQYF. This chain uses TRBV7-8 with TRBJ2-3; 11 bases are shared with TRBD2. This CDR3 is 17 amino acids long. J gave up 4 bases and V 5 bases, and 11 bases lay outside the gene matches. The germline V gene encodes CDR1 SGHVS and CDR2 FQNEAQ.

The sample holds one count of this clone. The rearrangement uses TRBV7-9 and TRBJ2-3, with D perhaps TRBD2 (6 bases). In germline, CDR1 is SEHNR, CDR2 FQNEAQ (reference sequence). Trimming shortened V by 0 bases and J by 1 base, and 8 bases separated the two germline ends. The CDR3 is 15 residues long. The CDR3 loop reads CASSLAQRGTDTQYF. The CDR3 coding sequence is TGTGCCAGCAGCTTAGCACAGCGGGGCACAGATACGCAGTATTTT.

The V gene is TRBV5-4, the J gene TRBJ2-1; weak D call: TRBD1 (5 bases). The V gene's germline CDR1 is SGHNT and CDR2 YYREEE (reference sequence). The CDR3 covers 17 residues. V gave up 3 bases and J gave up 2 bases, with 18 bases separating them. In nucleotides, the CDR3 is TGTGCCAGCAGCTACACTCAGGGTGCCAGGACCTACAATGAGCAGTTCTTC. Translated: CASSYTQGARTYNEQFF.

The V call is TRBV2, the J call TRBJ1-2, with D tentatively TRBD1 (6 bases). The CDR3 is made up of 14 amino acids. Germline V gives CDR1 SNHLY, CDR2 FYNNEI. V dropped 3 bases and J dropped 5 bases, with 13 bases sitting between them. The CDR3 here is CASSDRLQGYGYTF. The CDR3 coding sequence is TGTGCCAGCAGTGACAGACTCCAGGGGTATGGCTACACCTTC.

The chain recombines TRBV5-6 with TRBJ2-7; D is unresolved. V lost 4 bases to trimming and J lost 1 base, with 12 bases between them. This CDR3 has 14 amino acids. Germline CDR1 and CDR2: SGHDT and YYEEEE. The CDR3 DNA reads TGTGCCAGCAGCGGCCTGGAGTCTTCCTACGAGCAGTACTTC. Translating gives CASSGLESSYEQYF. Looking up the rest from reference TRBV5-6 and TRBJ2-7 gives the full variable domain: DAGVTQSPTHLIKTRGQQVTLRCSPKSGHDTVSWYQQALGQGPQFIFQYYEEEERQRGNFPDRFSGHQFPNYSSELNVNALLLGDSALYLCASSGLESSYEQYFGPGTRLTVT.

This clone was picked up a small number of times. V usage is TRBV4-1 and J usage is TRBJ1-4; the D gene is possibly TRBD1 (5 bases). The germline gives CDR1 MGHRA, CDR2 YSYEKL. Trimming shortened V by 2 bases and J by 7 bases, and 14 bases separated the two germline ends. The CDR3 length is 15 residues. CDR3 in amino acids: CASSQMGGFGEKLFF. CDR3 bases: TGCGCCAGCAGCCAAATGGGGGGTTTTGGTGAAAAACTGTTTTTT.

This chain uses TRBV10-3 with TRBJ1-1; D may be TRBD1 (6 bases). Trimming took off 4 bases at V and 3 bases at J, with 9 bases between the two ends. The CDR3 totals 13 residues. Germline V CDR1 and CDR2: ENHRY, SYGVKD. CDR3 loop: CAISGSGDTEAFF. CDR3 nucleotides: TGTGCCATCAGTGGGTCAGGGGACACTGAAGCTTTCTTT.

The rearrangement links TRBV20-1 to TRBJ1-1, with D unresolved. Germline assignment: CDR1 DFQATT and CDR2 SNEGSKA (reference sequence). The germline V and J ends were trimmed by 3 bases and 3 bases, with 5 bases remaining between them. The CDR3 runs to 11 residues. CDR3 in amino acids: CSARRDTEAFF. Written as DNA, the CDR3 is TGCAGTGCTAGGCGCGACACTGAAGCTTTCTTT.

The V call is TRBV10-1, the J call TRBJ2-3; tentatively, D is TRBD2 (5 bases). The CDR3 runs 16 residues. V gave up 1 base and J gave up 2 bases, with 13 bases separating them. The germline CDR1 and CDR2 sequences are WNHNN and SYGVQD (reference sequence). The CDR3 spells CASSEWASPPTDTQYF. As DNA, the CDR3 is TGCGCCAGCAGTGAGTGGGCTAGCCCCCCCACAGATACGCAGTATTTT.

The V call is TRBV5-1, the J call TRBJ2-1, with a tentative D call TRBD2 (6 bases). The CDR3 totals 14 residues. Germline V lookup: CDR1 SGHRS, CDR2 YFSETQ. Trimming cost V 7 bases and J 8 bases, with 19 bases left between them. CDR3 coding DNA: TGCGCCAGCTCGGAGGGCCGAGAAAGGGATGAGCAGTTCTTC. It yields the protein CASSEGRERDEQFF.

The rearrangement links TRBV5-6 to TRBJ1-1; possible D gene TRBD1, 5 bases. With 2 bases removed from V and 1 base from J, the gap between germline ends came to 6 bases. Per the germline V gene, CDR1 is SGHDT and CDR2 is YYEEEE. The CDR3 covers 13 residues. The CDR3 loop is CASSFGGNTEAFF. The CDR3 coding sequence is TGTGCCAGCAGCTTCGGGGGGAACACTGAAGCTTTCTTT.

V usage is TRBV7-2 and J usage is TRBJ2-1, with 14 positions matching TRBD2. The junction had 8 bases not matched to a gene; V was cut back by 1 base and J by 12 bases. Germline V gives CDR1 SGHTA, CDR2 FQGNSA. The CDR3 is 16 amino acids. The CDR3: CASSLVWGLAGVGQFF. Here the CDR3 DNA reads TGTGCCAGCAGCTTAGTGTGGGGACTAGCGGGAGTGGGGCAGTTCTTC. Full variable domain (missing parts from reference TRBV7-2 and TRBJ2-1): GAGVSQSPSNKVTEKGKDVELRCDPISGHTALYWYRQSLGQGLEFLIYFQGNSAPDKSGLPSDRFSAERTGGSVSTLTIQRTQQEDSAVYLCASSLVWGLAGVGQFFGPGTRLTVL.